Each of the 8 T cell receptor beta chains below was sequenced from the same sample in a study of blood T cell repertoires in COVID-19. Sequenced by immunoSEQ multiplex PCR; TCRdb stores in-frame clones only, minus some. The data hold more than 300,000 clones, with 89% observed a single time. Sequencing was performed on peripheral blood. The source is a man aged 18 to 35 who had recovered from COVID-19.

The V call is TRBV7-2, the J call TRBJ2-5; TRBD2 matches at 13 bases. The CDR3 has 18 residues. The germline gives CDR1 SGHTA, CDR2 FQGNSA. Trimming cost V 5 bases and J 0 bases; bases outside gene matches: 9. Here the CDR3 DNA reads TGTGCCAGCAGCGCCGGACTAGCGGGAGTTACGTACCAAGAGACCCAGTACTTC. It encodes CASSAGLAGVTYQETQYF.

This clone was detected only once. The CDR3 spells CASSQVGGSGAYGYTF. CDR3 coding DNA: TGTGCCAGCAGCCAAGTAGGGGGATCAGGGGCTTATGGCTACACCTTC. The V gene is TRBV14, the J gene TRBJ1-2; a possible D gene is TRBD1 (6 bases). The germline V gene has CDR1 SGHDN and CDR2 FVKESK. The V gene lost 1 base and the J gene lost 5 bases, with 17 bases spanning the gap. There are 16 residues in the CDR3. Full variable domain (rest looked up from reference TRBV14 and TRBJ1-2): EAGVTQFPSHSVIEKGQTVTLRCDPISGHDNLYWYRRVMGKEIKFLLHFVKESKQDESGMPNNRFLAERTGGTYSTLKVQPAELEDSGVYFCASSQVGGSGAYGYTFGSGTRLTVV.

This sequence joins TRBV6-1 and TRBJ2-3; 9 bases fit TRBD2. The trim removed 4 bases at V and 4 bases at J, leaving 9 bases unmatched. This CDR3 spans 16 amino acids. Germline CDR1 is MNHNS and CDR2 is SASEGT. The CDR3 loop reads CASSVTGTSPPDTQYF. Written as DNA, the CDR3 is TGTGCCAGCAGTGTTACCGGGACTAGCCCCCCAGATACGCAGTATTTT.

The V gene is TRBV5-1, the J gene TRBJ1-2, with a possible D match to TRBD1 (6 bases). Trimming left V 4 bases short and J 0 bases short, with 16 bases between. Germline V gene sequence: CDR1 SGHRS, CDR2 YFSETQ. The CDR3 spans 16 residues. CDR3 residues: CASSLRSDSTNYGYTF. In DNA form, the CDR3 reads TGCGCCAGCAGCCTCCGCTCGGACAGCACTAACTATGGCTACACCTTC.

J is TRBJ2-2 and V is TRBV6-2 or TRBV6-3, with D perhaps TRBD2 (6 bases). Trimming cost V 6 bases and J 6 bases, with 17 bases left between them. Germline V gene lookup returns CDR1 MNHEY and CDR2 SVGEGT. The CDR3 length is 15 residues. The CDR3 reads CASSNPGLGSGELFF. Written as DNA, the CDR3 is TGTGCCAGCAGCAATCCGGGACTGGGGTCCGGGGAGCTGTTTTTT.

The CDR3, as DNA: TGTGCCAGCTCACCATACAGGGGTAATGAAAAACTGTTTTTT. Translation: CASSPYRGNEKLFF. The chain joins TRBV18 to TRBJ1-4; 7 bases align to TRBD1. V was pared by 2 bases and J by 4 bases, with 1 base of the junction left unmatched. Germline V CDR1 and CDR2: KGHSH, LQKENI. The CDR3 loop spans 14 amino acids.

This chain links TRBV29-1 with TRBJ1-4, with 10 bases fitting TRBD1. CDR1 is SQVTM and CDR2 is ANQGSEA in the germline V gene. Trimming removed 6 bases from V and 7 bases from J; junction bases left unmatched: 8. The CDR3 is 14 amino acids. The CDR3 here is CSVIPGQGTEKLFF. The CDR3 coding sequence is TGCAGCGTGATCCCGGGACAGGGGACTGAAAAACTGTTTTTT. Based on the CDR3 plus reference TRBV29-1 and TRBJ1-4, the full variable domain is SAVISQKPSRDICQRGTSLTIQCQVDSQVTMMFWYRQQPGQSLTLIATANQGSEATYESGFVIDKFPISRPNLTFSTLTVSNMSPEDSSIYLCSVIPGQGTEKLFFGSGTQLSVL.

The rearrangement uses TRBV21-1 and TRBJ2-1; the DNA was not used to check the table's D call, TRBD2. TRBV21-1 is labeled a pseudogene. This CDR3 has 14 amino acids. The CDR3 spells CASSMAEECNEQFF. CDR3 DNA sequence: TGTGCCAGCAGCATGGCGGAAGAGTGCAATGAGCAGTTCTTC.